Below, 25 T cell receptor beta chains from the same sample are listed, as sequenced in a study of OX40 agonist ivuxolimab in advanced cancers. Measured with immunoSEQ multiplex PCR; TCRdb has only the in-frame clones, and not every one. There are about 54,000 clones in the sample; 70% to 90% occur only once, and 1.2% lies in the top ten. This specimen was CD4+ or CD8+ T cells sorted from blood, taken in a trial of the OX40 agonist ivuxolimab. All receptors come from an adult with an advanced solid tumor such as melanoma, head and neck, liver or kidney cancer.

This clone was found once. The rearrangement links TRBV28 to TRBJ2-7, with D tentatively TRBD1 (6 bases). Trimming removed 3 bases at V and 2 bases at J, with 11 bases between. Germline lookup yields CDR1 MDHEN and CDR2 SYDVKM. This CDR3 has 14 residues. This CDR3 is CASSLTGETYEQYF. The CDR3, as DNA: TGTGCCAGCAGTTTGACAGGTGAGACCTACGAGCAGTACTTC.

The chain recombines TRBV2 with TRBJ1-6; possible D gene TRBD1, 6 bases. The CDR3 length is 14 residues. V lost 3 bases and J 7 bases, leaving 10 bases between the germline ends. Germline CDR1 SNHLY, CDR2 FYNNEI. The chain's CDR3 is CASSEQGLNSPLHF. CDR3 nucleotide sequence: TGTGCCAGCAGTGAGCAGGGGTTAAATTCACCCCTCCACTTT.

The chain couples TRBV5-1 to TRBJ1-1; 8 nucleotides match TRBD1. The V and J ends lost 3 bases and 4 bases, in that order; junction bases with no gene match: 2. CDR1 and CDR2 (germline): SGHRS, YFSETQ. The CDR3 contains 13 residues. The chain's CDR3 is CASSWTGRTEAFF. The CDR3 DNA is TGCGCCAGCAGCTGGACAGGGCGCACTGAAGCTTTCTTT.

The V gene is TRBV7-8, the J gene TRBJ1-2; no firm D call. Trimming stripped 1 base from V and 4 bases from J, with 7 bases between. Germline values: CDR1 SGHVS, CDR2 FQNEAQ. The CDR3 loop spans 13 amino acids. In DNA, the CDR3 is TGTGCCAGCAGCTTAGGACTGAGCTATGGCTACACCTTC. It is translated as CASSLGLSYGYTF.

This chain connects TRBV19 to TRBJ1-5; D is possibly TRBD1 (6 bases). Trimming shortened V by 3 bases and J by 11 bases, and 11 bases separated the two germline ends. The CDR3 consists of 12 residues. CDR1 and CDR2 (germline): LNHDA, SQIVND (reference sequence). CDR3 in DNA: TGTGCCAGTAGTATGGGGGGGCAATCCCAGCATTTT. This gives the protein CASSMGGQSQHF.

The sample holds one count of this clone. The V and J genes are TRBV9 and TRBJ2-1; TRBD1 matches at 7 bases. CDR1 SGDLS and CDR2 YYNGEE come from the germline V gene. J lost 1 base, V lost 3 bases, and 7 bases had no gene match. This CDR3 is 16 amino acids long. Here the CDR3 DNA reads TGTGCCAGCAGCGCCACGGGGACAGCTTCCTACAATGAGCAGTTCTTC. Its protein is CASSATGTASYNEQFF. Based on the CDR3 plus reference TRBV9 and TRBJ2-1, the full variable domain is DSGVTQTPKHLITATGQRVTLRCSPRSGDLSVYWYQQSLDQGLQFLIQYYNGEERAKGNILERFSAQQFPDLHSELNLSSLELGDSALYFCASSATGTASYNEQFFGPGTRLTVL.

The chain couples TRBV4-3 to TRBJ2-1; no reliable D call. The CDR3 contains 17 residues. The V gene lost 0 bases and the J gene lost 3 bases, with 15 bases spanning the gap. Per germline, CDR1 LGHNA and CDR2 YSLEER. This CDR3 reads CASSQDPTATNYNEQFF. CDR3 DNA: TGCGCCAGCAGCCAAGATCCCACGGCCACTAACTACAATGAGCAGTTCTTC.

CDR3 sequence: CASSSWDTPYEQYF. The CDR3 coding sequence is TGTGCCAGCAGCTCATGGGACACCCCCTACGAGCAGTACTTC. The V call is TRBV11-3, the J call TRBJ2-7; D is possibly TRBD1 (6 bases). The ends were cut back, 4 bases at V and 2 bases at J, with 12 bases in the middle. Germline values: CDR1 SGHNT, CDR2 YENEEA. This CDR3 has 14 residues.

The chain has TRBV9 and TRBJ1-4; D perhaps matches TRBD1 (5 bases). The V end lost 7 bases, the J end lost 0 bases, and 10 bases lay between the germline ends. The CDR3 is 14 residues long. The V gene's germline CDR1 is SGDLS and CDR2 YYNGEE. CDR3 protein: CASALGATNEKLFF. The CDR3 nucleotides read TGTGCCAGCGCGCTGGGGGCAACTAATGAAAAACTGTTTTTT.

The CDR3 nucleotides read TGTGCCAGCAGCTTGGACGGACAGGGCTCCAATCAGCCCCAGCATTTT. This translates into CASSLDGQGSNQPQHF. V and J are TRBV5-5 and TRBJ1-5, with 8 bases identical to TRBD1. After removal of 0 bases from V and 3 bases from J, the junction contained 5 bases not matched to a gene. This CDR3 comprises 16 residues. Per germline, CDR1 SGHKS and CDR2 YYEKEE (reference sequence).

The rearrangement uses TRBV7-8 and TRBJ2-1; the match to TRBD2 covers 7 bases. Germline assignment: CDR1 SGHVS and CDR2 FQNEAQ. Trimming at V came to 5 bases and at J to 5 bases, leaving 9 bases not matched to a gene. The CDR3 contains 15 residues. As DNA, the CDR3 is TGTGCCAGCAGCGCTTCCCCGGGACTACACAATGAGCAGTTCTTC. It encodes CASSASPGLHNEQFF.

J is TRBJ2-7 and V is TRBV29-1, with 11 bases identical to TRBD1. The germline V gene encodes CDR1 SQVTM and CDR2 ANQGSEA. Unmatched junction bases numbered 10, after V lost 4 bases and J lost 5 bases. CDR3 size: 15 residues. The CDR3 DNA is TGCAGCGTTGGAAAGGCCGGACAGGGGGCTGACGAGCAGTACTTC. Amino acids: CSVGKAGQGADEQYF.

This chain connects TRBV18 to TRBJ2-5; D remains unclear. The germline V and J ends were trimmed by 2 bases and 2 bases, with 9 bases remaining between them. CDR1 and CDR2 (germline): KGHSH, LQKENI. The CDR3 totals 14 residues. The CDR3 reads CASSPAGRQETQYF. The CDR3 DNA sequence: TGTGCCAGCTCACCAGCCGGCAGACAAGAGACCCAGTACTTC.

V and J are TRBV2 and TRBJ2-7; possibly TRBD1 or TRBD2 for D (5 bases each). Looked up from germline, CDR1 is SNHLY and CDR2 is FYNNEI. This CDR3 is 15 amino acids long. The germline V and J ends were trimmed by 6 bases and 2 bases, with 17 bases remaining between them. As DNA, the CDR3 is TGTGCCAGCAGCCTAAGGGACGGAGCCACCTACGAGCAGTACTTC. Its translation is CASSLRDGATYEQYF.

The gene calls are TRBV5-1 and TRBJ2-1; TRBD2 might be the D (5 bases). Germline V gene sequence: CDR1 SGHRS, CDR2 YFSETQ. CDR3 length equals 14 residues. V lost 1 base, J lost 8 bases, and 13 bases lay in between. CDR3 residues: CASSLNGPGDEQFF. The CDR3 DNA is TGCGCCAGCAGCTTGAACGGGCCCGGGGATGAGCAGTTCTTC. Combining the CDR3 with reference TRBV5-1 and TRBJ2-1 gives the whole variable domain KAGVTQTPRYLIKTRGQQVTLSCSPISGHRSVSWYQQTPGQGLQFLFEYFSETQRNKGNFPGRFSGRQFSNSRSEMNVSTLELGDSALYLCASSLNGPGDEQFFGPGTRLTVL.

The chain combines TRBV7-9 with TRBJ1-5; TRBD1 aligns across 8 bases. CDR1 and CDR2 from the germline V gene are SEHNR and FQNEAQ (reference sequence). Trimming took 1 base from V and 1 from J; bases not matched to a gene: 6. This CDR3 is built from 17 residues. In nucleotides, the CDR3 is TGTGCCAGCAGCTTAGGGACAGGGATAAAGAGCAATCAGCCCCAGCATTTT. This sequence encodes CASSLGTGIKSNQPQHF.

CDR3 nucleotides: TGTGCCAGCGGTAGAGGCGTCGGGAACACTGAAGCTTTCTTT. Translating it yields CASGRGVGNTEAFF. This rearrangement joins TRBV6-6 to TRBJ1-1, with no clear D. V lost 8 bases, J lost 1 base, and 14 bases lay in between. In germline, CDR1 is MNHNY, CDR2 SVGAGI (reference sequence). The CDR3 runs 14 residues.

V usage is TRBV21-1 and J usage is TRBJ1-5; the table gives TRBD1 as D, unverified against the DNA. TRBV21-1 is a documented pseudogene. This CDR3 comprises 16 residues. This chain's CDR3 is CASSPRDRGHNQPQHF. The CDR3 bases are TGTGCCAGCAGTCCCCGGGACAGGGGTCATAATCAGCCCCAGCATTTT.

This clone is a singleton in its sample. The chain employs TRBV19 and TRBJ2-3; TRBD2 might be the D (5 bases). The CDR3 is 17 amino acids. Germline V CDR1 and CDR2: LNHDA, SQIVND (reference sequence). The ends were cut back, 4 bases at V and 4 bases at J, with 21 bases in the middle. The DNA for the CDR3 is TGTGCCAGTAGTACCGTGATTAGCGAGACCTACGCAGATACGCAGTATTTT. Its translation is CASSTVISETYADTQYF.

A single count supports this clone. The chain is built from TRBV5-4 and TRBJ2-5; 10 bases map to TRBD2. CDR1 SGHNT and CDR2 YYREEE come from the germline V gene (reference sequence). Trimming took 5 bases from V and 0 from J; bases not matched to a gene: 4. The CDR3 spans 15 residues. CDR3 sequence (DNA): TGTGCCAGCAGGGCCGGGACTAGCGACCAAGAGACCCAGTACTTC. Translating it yields CASRAGTSDQETQYF.

V gene TRBV18 combines with J gene TRBJ2-7; D might be TRBD1 (5 bases). Trimming left V 3 bases short and J 2 bases short, with 11 bases between. CDR3 size: 14 residues. Germline loops: CDR1 KGHSH, CDR2 LQKENI. CDR3 loop: CASSPWTNTYEQYF. DNA of the CDR3: TGTGCCAGCTCACCTTGGACAAACACCTACGAGCAGTACTTC.

The chain couples TRBV7-2 to TRBJ1-2; D is unclear. The CDR3 runs to 13 residues. Trimming stripped 1 base from V and 5 bases from J, with 8 bases between. Germline loops: CDR1 SGHTA, CDR2 FQGNSA. The CDR3 bases are TGTGCCAGCAGCTTAGAGACAAGATATGGCTACACCTTC. Translated, it gives CASSLETRYGYTF.

This clone was recorded once. The J gene is TRBJ1-1, the V gene TRBV6-1; D not resolved. Per germline, CDR1 MNHNS and CDR2 SASEGT. The CDR3 totals 13 residues. Trimming left V 1 base short and J 3 bases short, with 6 bases between. CDR3 in amino acids: CASSEVVDTEAFF. CDR3 bases: TGTGCCAGCAGTGAAGTTGTCGACACTGAAGCTTTCTTT.

The chain couples TRBV6-6 to TRBJ1-1; perhaps TRBD1 as D (6 bases). The V and J ends lost 6 bases and 5 bases respectively, with 13 bases between them. The CDR3 has 13 residues. CDR1 is MNHNY, CDR2 SVGAGI, per germline (reference sequence). CDR3 in amino acids: CASSRGGVTEAFF. DNA of the CDR3: TGTGCCAGCAGCAGGGGAGGTGTAACTGAAGCTTTCTTT.

The chain carries TRBV29-1 and TRBJ1-2, with 8 bases matching TRBD1. Trimming cost V 4 bases and J 6 bases; bases outside gene matches: 7. The CDR3 is made up of 13 amino acids. Germline CDR1 reads SQVTM; CDR2 reads ANQGSEA. The CDR3 DNA sequence: TGCAGCGTTGGTGGACAGGGTTATAATGGCTACACCTTC. Translated: CSVGGQGYNGYTF.